This T cell receptor beta chain was profiled in a study of vaccination and CD4 T cells after COVID-19. About this clonotype itself: Its specificity is not known.

Sequencing of DNA taken from cultured CD4+ T cells relied on the Oncomine TCR Beta short-read assay. TCRdb fed the PCR reads into MiXCR, producing one record per CDR3 protein. Found here are some 20,000 distinct CDR3 sequences, roughly 51% of them singletons; the top ten hold less than 8%. V gave up 7 bases and J gave up 3 bases, with 12 bases separating them. In germline, CDR1 is MNHNS, CDR2 SASEGT. CDR3 length equals 13 residues. Regarding treatment: approximately nine-day PBMC culture with coronavirus spike peptide pools or control peptides (ViraFEST assay). The genes are TRBV6-1 and TRBJ1-2; D uncertain. Input material: CD4+ T cells from blood, cultured in vitro. This TCR came from a human donor who had recovered from COVID-19. The CDR3 sequence: CASTRRGDYGYTF. DNA for the CDR3: TGTGCCAGCACTCGGCGAGGAGACTATGGCTACACCTTC.